This T cell receptor (beta chain) was observed in a study of a mutant IDH1 vaccine in newly diagnosed glioma (dated by TCRdb to the early 2020s). Describing the broader study: Vaccination started 4-6 weeks after radiotherapy alone, or was given together with temozolomide cycles in the groups whose treatment included chemotherapy. Of the roughly 34 treated patients, around 62% were male and around 38% were female, and a mean age of 40.4 years was recorded. Before enrollment, patients had received standard therapy of radiotherapy alone, temozolomide alone, or radiochemotherapy with temozolomide; most received the combination. The week-35 safety follow-up was designated visit V12, and the week-47 end of study was designated visit V13. Six visits were used for peripheral blood collection: V03 (baseline), V05, V07, V10, V12 and V13. Longitudinal TCRB deep sequencing was done for 25 treated patients, wherever samples were available for exploratory analyses.

In light of the paper, this sample's time point label describes: week 35, safety follow-up. Every vaccine dose consisted of 300 ug of a 20-mer mutant IDH1 peptide in Montanide, administered subcutaneously together with topical imiquimod. Across visits V03 through V10, patients got a total of eight vaccinations, given in weeks 1, 3, 5, 7, 11, 15, 19 and 23. The donors had newly diagnosed IDH1-mutant astrocytomas of WHO grade 3 or 4 that showed loss of nuclear ATRX. The samples were drawn from NOA16, a multicentre, single-arm, open-label phase I trial in Germany that tested a mutant IDH1 peptide vaccine in humans for the first time. Genomic DNA for TCRB sequencing was isolated from EDTA blood with the DNeasy Blood and Tissue Kit. The paper as a whole reports these results and caveats: Pseudoprogression seemed to be unrelated to changes in the top peripheral T cell clonotypes found by TCRB sequencing. The authors noted that analyses of patient blood samples could not be reproduced because of sample limitations. Availability determined which PBMC samples were chosen for TCRB deep sequencing. Immune responses induced by the vaccine were seen in around 93% of patients across multiple MHC alleles.

The library was produced with the immunoSEQ multiplex PCR assay. Rearranged TCR beta chain sequences were amplified with the hsTCRB Kit following the manufacturer's protocol. Sequencing of TCRB libraries was carried out on an Illumina MiSeq. Regarding the original processing steps: The proprietary platform of the kit vendor was used for demultiplexing, trimming and gene mapping. TCRdb holds this immuneACCESS table with in-frame rearrangements only. Some clones are missing; in checked studies, unresolved V genes explain under half, and the rest has no known cause. V and J calls and clone size are as listed in that table; D and trimming were resolved from the DNA. Across this sample there are about 56,000 clones, with less than 90% seen only once. Of the sample, over 1.5% falls within the top ten clones. As concerns this clone: Its antigen is unknown. Base qualities were left out, and no much larger clone turns up one base away.

The V and J ends are trimmed by 9 bases and 4 bases, leaving 15 bases between them. The CDR3 covers 13 residues, taking in both the cysteine and the phenylalanine. Only the CDR3 DNA is retained, 39 bases long and in frame from the first base. The germline V gene yields MDHEN for CDR1 and SYDVKM for CDR2. This TCR was sampled from a man between 40 and 49 years old with glioma. The rearrangement combines TRBV28 with TRBJ1-1, with a tentative D gene TRBD1 over 5 matching bases. Here the sequenced sample was PBMCs, taken from a glioma patient whose treatment included an IDH1 peptide vaccine. The DNA sequence is as follows: TGTGCCAGTCGGCCTTGGAGGGGCACTGAAGCTTTCTTT. Its translation reads: CASRPWRGTEAFF.